These T cell receptor beta chains were read from a single sample in a study of cytotoxic CD8 clonotypes in ibrutinib-treated CLL. Repertoires were generated with immunoSEQ multiplex PCR, while TCRdb's copy carries only in-frame clones and drops some. The repertoire holds 200,000 to 250,000 clones, with roughly 70% as singletons. Sequenced material: PBMCs, taken after 24 months of ibrutinib treatment. These receptors all come from a human donor with chronic lymphocytic leukemia. Both conserved end residues are part of each CDR3. The order of the fields is CDR3 protein, CDR3 length, V gene, J gene.

cdr3_aa: CASRRKGQGGSYEQYF
cdr3_length: 16
v_call: TRBV19
j_call: TRBJ2-7

cdr3_aa: CASSDSGLAADTQYF
cdr3_length: 15
v_call: TRBV2
j_call: TRBJ2-3

cdr3_aa: CASSFSNSNQPQHF
cdr3_length: 14
v_call: TRBV7-9
j_call: TRBJ1-5

cdr3_aa: CASSSSRPAANVLTF
cdr3_length: 15
v_call: TRBV28
j_call: TRBJ2-6

cdr3_aa: CATSAPDKKTAYGYTF
cdr3_length: 16
v_call: TRBV15
j_call: TRBJ1-2

cdr3_aa: CASSEIHGANYEQYF
cdr3_length: 15
v_call: TRBV25-1
j_call: TRBJ2-7

cdr3_aa: CASSLKPPGVNTEAFF
cdr3_length: 16
v_call: TRBV7-8
j_call: TRBJ1-1

cdr3_aa: CASLQGRTGPQYF
cdr3_length: 13
v_call: TRBV28
j_call: TRBJ2-5

cdr3_aa: CASSLELVETQYF
cdr3_length: 13
v_call: TRBV5-4
j_call: TRBJ2-5

cdr3_aa: CASSQGQVRQPQHF
cdr3_length: 14
v_call: TRBV23-1
j_call: TRBJ1-5

cdr3_aa: CATLSTENTEAFF
cdr3_length: 13
v_call: TRBV2
j_call: TRBJ1-1

cdr3_aa: CASSYMASLHEQYF
cdr3_length: 14
v_call: TRBV6-6
j_call: TRBJ2-7

cdr3_aa: CASSLGGSKNIQYF
cdr3_length: 14
v_call: TRBV7-8
j_call: TRBJ2-4

cdr3_aa: CASSPGSAGTNEKLFF
cdr3_length: 16
v_call: TRBV7-6
j_call: TRBJ1-4

cdr3_aa: CASSLDSGSYEQYF
cdr3_length: 14
v_call: TRBV7-2
j_call: TRBJ2-7

cdr3_aa: CASIGVTGELFF
cdr3_length: 12
v_call: TRBV13
j_call: TRBJ2-2

cdr3_aa: CASSSGQGTNEQYF
cdr3_length: 14
v_call: TRBV28
j_call: TRBJ2-7

cdr3_aa: CASSRWTSGRDIEQFF
cdr3_length: 16
v_call: TRBV14
j_call: TRBJ2-1

cdr3_aa: CASRHLGGYTF
cdr3_length: 11
v_call: TRBV28
j_call: TRBJ1-2

cdr3_aa: CASSVTGQVRGELFF
cdr3_length: 15
v_call: TRBV9
j_call: TRBJ2-2

cdr3_aa: CASRPTGTATYEQYF
cdr3_length: 15
v_call: TRBV28
j_call: TRBJ2-7

cdr3_aa: CATSSDRYQPQHF
cdr3_length: 13
v_call: TRBV15
j_call: TRBJ1-5

cdr3_aa: CASSQRGTAYFNYGYTF
cdr3_length: 17
v_call: TRBV5-1
j_call: TRBJ1-2

cdr3_aa: CASSWGTGAPYGYTF
cdr3_length: 15
v_call: TRBV5-1
j_call: TRBJ1-2

cdr3_aa: CATKRRKETQYF
cdr3_length: 12
v_call: TRBV4-3
j_call: TRBJ2-5

cdr3_aa: CASSLDPGGNQPQHF
cdr3_length: 15
v_call: TRBV5-1
j_call: TRBJ1-5

cdr3_aa: CASSPPAGLAGYNEQFF
cdr3_length: 17
v_call: TRBV11-3
j_call: TRBJ2-1

cdr3_aa: CASSSLWGRGTEAFF
cdr3_length: 15
v_call: TRBV7-3
j_call: TRBJ1-1

cdr3_aa: CASSQVRGGAGGTDTQYF
cdr3_length: 18
v_call: TRBV4-2
j_call: TRBJ2-3

cdr3_aa: CASSLGFGGTEAFF
cdr3_length: 14
v_call: TRBV5-6
j_call: TRBJ1-1

cdr3_aa: CASSLTTGGKRTEAFF
cdr3_length: 16
v_call: TRBV7-3
j_call: TRBJ1-1

cdr3_aa: CSVTLRGGTDTQYF
cdr3_length: 14
v_call: TRBV29-1
j_call: TRBJ2-3

cdr3_aa: CASSSGTGTYEQYF
cdr3_length: 14
v_call: TRBV7-9
j_call: TRBJ2-7

cdr3_aa: CAWKRQGGGGYTF
cdr3_length: 13
v_call: TRBV30
j_call: TRBJ1-2

cdr3_aa: CASSEYEVAGVHGELFF
cdr3_length: 17
v_call: TRBV25-1
j_call: TRBJ2-2

cdr3_aa: CASRPLLTRRAVSYEQYF
cdr3_length: 18
v_call: TRBV12-2
j_call: TRBJ2-7